These 5 T cell receptor beta chains were all obtained from the same sample, sequenced in a study of blood T cell repertoires in COVID-19. The table came from immunoSEQ multiplex PCR; TCRdb's copy has only in-frame clones and leaves some out. The top ten hold 1% to 1.5% of the sample, which has around 380,000 clones, about 90% seen once. The sequenced material came from PBMCs or T cells enriched from blood (not recorded which). The receptors shown here come from a man in his thirties or forties who had recovered from COVID-19.

This chain uses TRBV5-1 with TRBJ2-3, with 7 bases lining up with TRBD1. CDR3 length: 18 amino acids. Germline V CDR1 and CDR2: SGHRS, YFSETQ. Losses at the gene ends were 3 bases for V and 1 base for J; bases not matched to a gene: 14. The CDR3 protein is CASSSSEGQTLGTDTQYF. Here the CDR3 DNA reads TGCGCCAGCAGCTCGTCCGAGGGACAGACTCTTGGCACAGATACGCAGTATTTT.

The chain combines TRBV2 with TRBJ1-2; 7 positions agree with TRBD1. The CDR3 length is 13 residues. Germline lookup yields CDR1 SNHLY and CDR2 FYNNEI. V was clipped by 5 bases and J by 3 bases; unmatched bases: 3. The CDR3 is CASSRQGHYGYTF. CDR3 DNA sequence: TGTGCCAGCAGTCGACAGGGACACTATGGCTACACCTTC.

The chain uses TRBV27 and TRBJ2-3; 7 nucleotides agree with TRBD1. This CDR3 is built from 16 residues. Germline V gene lookup returns CDR1 MNHEY and CDR2 SMNVEV (reference sequence). J gave up 1 base and V 0 bases, and 4 bases lay outside the gene matches. The DNA of the CDR3 is TGTGCCAGCAGTTTATCATGGGGGACAGGCACAGATACGCAGTATTTT. Translation gives CASSLSWGTGTDTQYF.

V usage is TRBV5-6 and J usage is TRBJ1-1, with D hard to call. CDR3 length: 14 amino acids. Trimming cost V 1 base and J 2 bases, with 9 bases left between them. CDR1 is SGHDT and CDR2 is YYEEEE in the germline V gene. The CDR3 DNA reads as TGTGCCAGCAGCTTGTATCCGGGAAACACTGAAGCTTTCTTT. Translation: CASSLYPGNTEAFF.

Points on this clone: Other nucleotide sequences from this sample produce the same CDR3. This chain connects TRBV9 to TRBJ2-7; D gene unclear. Germline V gene sequence: CDR1 SGDLS, CDR2 YYNGEE. Trimming removed 0 bases from V and 0 bases from J, with 7 bases in between. The CDR3 sequence is 14 residues long. The CDR3 sequence is CASSVAVTSYEQYF. CDR3 nucleotide sequence: TGTGCCAGCAGCGTAGCAGTCACCTCCTACGAGCAGTACTTC.